This TCR beta chain was observed in a study of blood T cell repertoires in COVID-19. Study-level information: Spain, Italy and the United States supplied samples that represented acute and convalescent COVID-19. T cells, B-cell-depleted T cells, or PBMCs supplied cDNA or gDNA.

Germline CDR1 and CDR2: SGDLS and YYNGEE. After removal of 1 base from V and 2 bases from J, the junction contained 2 bases not matched to a gene. The CDR3 runs 15 residues. As handled by the study authors: From reference gene primer amplification, estimates of nucleated cell counts were derived. The protocol was immunoSEQ multiplex PCR, while the TCRdb copy is restricted to in-frame clones and leaves out a portion. The V and J calls and clone size come from that table; D and trimming were worked out from the DNA. The sample has roughly 80,000 clones, 90% seen once. The sequence came from a man in his fifties or sixties with acute or convalescent COVID-19. Material for sequencing was peripheral blood. This chain links TRBV9 with TRBJ2-1, with 8 bases that match TRBD2. CDR3: CASSVLAGTYNEQFF. CDR3 nucleotide sequence: TGTGCCAGCAGCGTACTAGCGGGCACCTACAATGAGCAGTTCTTC.